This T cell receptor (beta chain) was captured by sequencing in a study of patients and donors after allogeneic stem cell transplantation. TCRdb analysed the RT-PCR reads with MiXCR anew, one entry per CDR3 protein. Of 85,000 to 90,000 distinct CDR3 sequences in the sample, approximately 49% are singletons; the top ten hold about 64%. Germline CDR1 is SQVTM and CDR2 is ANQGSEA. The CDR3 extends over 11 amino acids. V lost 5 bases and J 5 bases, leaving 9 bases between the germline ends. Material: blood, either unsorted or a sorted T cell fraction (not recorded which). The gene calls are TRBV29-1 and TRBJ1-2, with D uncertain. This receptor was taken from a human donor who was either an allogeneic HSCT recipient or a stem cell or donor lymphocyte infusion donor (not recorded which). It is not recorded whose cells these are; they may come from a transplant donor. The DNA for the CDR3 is TGCAGCGTTTTAGCGTGGTATGGCTACACCTTC. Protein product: CSVLAWYGYTF.